What follows is one T cell receptor (beta chain) and its context. Its cognate antigen is unknown. The TCR cDNA carried a universal primer site and UMIs from 5'RACE template switching. TCRdb ran MiXCR on the 5' RACE reads and lists one entry per CDR3 protein. The table has 350,000 to 550,000 distinct CDR3 sequences, 18% seen once. This sample is part of a study of T cells after yellow fever vaccination. Findings and limits, study-wide: Overall, a small share of clonotypes was seen in both CD4 and CD8 compartments. There was a possibility that FACS-sorted repertoires contained abundant clonotypes contaminating from the bulk population. The secondary T-cell response peaked on day 5, not day 15, but was weaker.

The CDR3 covers 19 residues. CDR1 is MGHDK, CDR2 SYGVNS, per germline. The junction had 18 bases not matched to a gene; V was cut back by 2 bases and J by 3 bases. The chain links TRBV25-1 to TRBJ2-7; 8 bases align to TRBD2. The sample consisted of PBMCs, taken before the yellow fever booster vaccination. This clonotype was obtained from a man younger than 35 who received the YFV17D yellow fever vaccine. CDR3 coding DNA: TGTGCCAGCAGTGAAGGGGCTAGGACTAGCACACCACTATGCTACGAGCAGTACTTC. It translates to CASSEGARTSTPLCYEQYF.